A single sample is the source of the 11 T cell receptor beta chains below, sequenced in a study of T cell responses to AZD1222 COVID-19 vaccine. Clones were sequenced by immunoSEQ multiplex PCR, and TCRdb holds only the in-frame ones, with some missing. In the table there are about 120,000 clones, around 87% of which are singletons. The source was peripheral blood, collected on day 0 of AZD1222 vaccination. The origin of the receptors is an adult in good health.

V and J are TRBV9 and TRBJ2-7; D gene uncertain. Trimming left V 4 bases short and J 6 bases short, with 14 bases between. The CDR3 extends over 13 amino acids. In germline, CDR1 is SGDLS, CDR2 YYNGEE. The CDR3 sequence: CASSPRASLEQYF. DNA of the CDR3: TGTGCCAGCAGCCCCCGGGCTTCGCTCGAGCAGTACTTC.

In DNA, the CDR3 is TGTGCCAGCTCACCATTCCGCGGAGGAGGGGGAGATACGCAGTATTTT. This codes for CASSPFRGGGGDTQYF. The genes are TRBV18 and TRBJ2-3; D could derive from TRBD1 or TRBD2 (6 bases each). Trimming stripped 2 bases from V and 5 bases from J, with 17 bases between. There are 16 residues in the CDR3. CDR1 KGHSH and CDR2 LQKENI come from the germline V gene.

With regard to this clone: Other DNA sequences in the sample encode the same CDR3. The CDR3 DNA follows: TGTGCCAGTAGTATAGCTAACTATGGCTACACCTTC. Translating it yields CASSIANYGYTF. The chain couples TRBV19 to TRBJ1-2; D remains ambiguous. Trimming took off 1 base at V and 0 bases at J, with 0 bases between the two ends. Per germline, CDR1 LNHDA and CDR2 SQIVND (reference sequence). This CDR3 has 12 amino acids.

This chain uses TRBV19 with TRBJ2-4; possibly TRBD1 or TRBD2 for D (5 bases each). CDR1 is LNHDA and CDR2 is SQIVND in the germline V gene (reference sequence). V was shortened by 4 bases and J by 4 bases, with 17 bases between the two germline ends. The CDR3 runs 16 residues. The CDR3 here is CASSTSAPGRKNIQYF. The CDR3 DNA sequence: TGTGCCAGTAGTACTTCAGCCCCGGGACGGAAAAACATTCAGTACTTC.

CDR3 nucleotide sequence: TGTGCCAGCCGGGGGCTAATTGCGGGAGGTCCCCACAATGAGCAGTTCTTC. Its protein is CASRGLIAGGPHNEQFF. V is TRBV2 and J is TRBJ2-1, with 8 bases fitting TRBD2. This CDR3 contains 17 residues. The trim removed 8 bases at V and 5 bases at J, leaving 17 bases unmatched. Per germline, CDR1 SNHLY and CDR2 FYNNEI.

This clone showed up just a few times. The CDR3 here is CASSLPGQGATGELFF. In DNA form, the CDR3 reads TGTGCCAGCAGTCTCCCGGGACAGGGGGCTACCGGGGAGCTGTTTTTT. The V call is TRBV27, the J call TRBJ2-2, with 12 nucleotides matching TRBD1. CDR1 is MNHEY and CDR2 is SMNVEV in the germline V gene (reference sequence). This CDR3 is 16 amino acids long. After removal of 5 bases from V and 5 bases from J, the junction contained 6 bases not matched to a gene.

CDR3 sequence reads: CASSVSLAGVSGELFF. DNA of the CDR3: TGTGCCAGCAGTGTCTCTCTAGCGGGAGTATCCGGGGAGCTGTTTTTT. This chain uses TRBV2 with TRBJ2-2; 10 bases map to TRBD2. Germline lookup yields CDR1 SNHLY and CDR2 FYNNEI. Germline trimming cut 4 bases from V and 6 bases from J; bases unmatched to any gene: 8. The CDR3 spans 16 residues. Supplemented by reference TRBV2 and TRBJ2-2, the full variable domain reads EPEVTQTPSHQVTQMGQEVILRCVPISNHLYFYWYRQILGQKVEFLVSFYNNEISEKSEIFDDQFSVERPDGSNFTLKIRSTKLEDSAMYFCASSVSLAGVSGELFFGEGSRLTVL.

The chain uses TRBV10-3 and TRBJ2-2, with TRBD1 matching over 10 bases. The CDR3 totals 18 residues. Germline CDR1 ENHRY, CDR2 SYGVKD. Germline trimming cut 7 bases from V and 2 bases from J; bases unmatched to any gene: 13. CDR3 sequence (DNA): TGTGCCATCAAAAAAACCGGGACAGGGGACTTAAACACCGGGGAGCTGTTTTTT. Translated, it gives CAIKKTGTGDLNTGELFF.

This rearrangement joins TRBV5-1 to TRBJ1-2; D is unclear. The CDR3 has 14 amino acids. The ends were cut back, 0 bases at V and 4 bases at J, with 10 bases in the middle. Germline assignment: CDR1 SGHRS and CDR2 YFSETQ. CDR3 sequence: CASSLAQGLYGYTF. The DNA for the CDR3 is TGCGCCAGCAGCTTGGCCCAAGGGCTCTATGGCTACACCTTC.

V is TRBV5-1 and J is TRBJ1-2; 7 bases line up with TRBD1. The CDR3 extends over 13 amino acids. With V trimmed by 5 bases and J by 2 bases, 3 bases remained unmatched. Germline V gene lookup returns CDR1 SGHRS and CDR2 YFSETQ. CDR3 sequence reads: CASRVTGNYGYTF. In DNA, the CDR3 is TGCGCCAGCAGGGTGACAGGGAACTATGGCTACACCTTC.

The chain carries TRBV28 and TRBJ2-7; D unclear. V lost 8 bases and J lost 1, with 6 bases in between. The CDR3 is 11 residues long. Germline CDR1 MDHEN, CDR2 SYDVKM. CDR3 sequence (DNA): TGTGCCAGCGGGCCGTCCTACGAGCAGTACTTC. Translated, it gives CASGPSYEQYF. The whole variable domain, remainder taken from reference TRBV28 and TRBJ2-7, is DVKVTQSSRYLVKRTGEKVFLECVQDMDHENMFWYRQDPGLGLRLIYFSYDVKMKEKGDIPEGYSVSREKKERFSLILESASTNQTSMYLCASGPSYEQYFGPGTRLTVT.